These 23 T cell receptor beta chains were all obtained from the same sample, sequenced in a study of blood T cells in healthy people across ages. Together with a sample-barcoded 5' primer, a J-beta primer mix was included in a second PCR lasting about 6 to 11 cycles. TCRdb re-analysed the 5' RACE reads in MiXCR, keeping a single row per CDR3 protein. The sample lists about 780,000 distinct CDR3 sequences; roughly 46% were seen once. The material sequenced was blood. These receptors originate from a man at least 80 years old in good health.

The V and J genes are TRBV2 and TRBJ2-1, with D possibly matching TRBD2 (5 bases). CDR3 size: 14 residues. V lost 7 bases and J 4 bases, leaving 14 bases between the germline ends. In germline, CDR1 is SNHLY, CDR2 FYNNEI. CDR3 sequence reads: CASIDGVVYNEQFF. Written as DNA, the CDR3 is TGTGCCAGCATCGACGGGGTCGTATACAATGAGCAGTTCTTC.

This rearrangement joins TRBV5-1 to TRBJ2-7; D is possibly TRBD2 (6 bases). Germline lookup yields CDR1 SGHRS and CDR2 YFSETQ. V lost 0 bases, J lost 5 bases, and 15 bases lay in between. This CDR3 is built from 15 residues. The CDR3 sequence: CASSLDGRGSDEQYF. Written as DNA, the CDR3 is TGCGCCAGCAGCTTGGACGGGAGAGGATCCGACGAGCAGTACTTC.

The chain joins TRBV20-1 to TRBJ2-7, with no clear D. Germline CDR1 is DFQATT and CDR2 is SNEGSKA (reference sequence). V lost 6 bases to trimming and J lost 2 bases, with 17 bases between them. The CDR3 sequence is 14 residues long. CDR3 sequence reads: CSATSPSQPYEQYF. The CDR3 coding sequence is TGCAGTGCGACCAGCCCTAGTCAGCCCTACGAGCAGTACTTC.

The chain joins TRBV7-2 to TRBJ2-1; TRBD2 is a possible D gene (7 bases). V was clipped by 3 bases and J by 9 bases, with 15 bases between them. Per the germline V gene, CDR1 is SGHTA and CDR2 is FQGNSA. CDR3 size: 14 residues. As DNA, the CDR3 is TGTGCCAGCAGCTTCGAGCCAGGGGAGGGTGAGCAGTTCTTC. Residues: CASSFEPGEGEQFF. The full variable domain, with the rest looked up from reference TRBV7-2 and TRBJ2-1, is GAGVSQSPSNKVTEKGKDVELRCDPISGHTALYWYRQSLGQGLEFLIYFQGNSAPDKSGLPSDRFSAERTGGSVSTLTIQRTQQEDSAVYLCASSFEPGEGEQFFGPGTRLTVL.

This sequence joins TRBV11-2 and TRBJ1-1; maybe TRBD1 (5 bases). The CDR3 is made up of 14 amino acids. Germline V gives CDR1 SGHAT, CDR2 FQNNGV. The V end was cut by 5 bases, the J end by 4 bases, with 14 bases between. The CDR3 nucleotides read TGTGCCAGCAGCATCCCGACAGCGGCCACTGAAGCTTTCTTT. The encoded protein is CASSIPTAATEAFF.

J is TRBJ2-7 and V is TRBV5-8; tentatively, D is TRBD2 (6 bases). Trimming shortened V by 0 bases and J by 1 base, and 11 bases separated the two germline ends. From germline, CDR1 is SGHTS and CDR2 YDEGEE. The CDR3 has 15 amino acids. CDR3 nucleotides: TGTGCCAGCAGCTTGGAACGGGGGTGGTCCTACGAGCAGTACTTC. This sequence encodes CASSLERGWSYEQYF.

This clonotype has only a few counts. This chain joins TRBV29-1 and TRBJ2-2; the match to TRBD1 covers 9 bases. This CDR3 has 14 amino acids. CDR1 SQVTM and CDR2 ANQGSEA come from the germline V gene. V trimming: 7 bases; J trimming: 6 bases; junction bases outside the gene matches: 9. The CDR3 here is CSGSGQGGSGELFF. CDR3 sequence (DNA): TGCAGCGGCTCGGGACAGGGCGGATCCGGGGAGCTGTTTTTT.

CDR3 loop: CASSDKIRPTSGRPRETQYF. The CDR3 region has the DNA TGTGCCAGTAGTGACAAAATTCGCCCGACTAGTGGGAGGCCTAGGGAGACCCAGTACTTC. The J gene is TRBJ2-5, the V gene TRBV19; D is perhaps TRBD2 (6 bases). The germline V and J ends were trimmed by 5 bases and 5 bases, with 33 bases remaining between them. The CDR3 contains 20 residues. Germline V gene sequence: CDR1 LNHDA, CDR2 SQIVND (reference sequence).

This sequence joins TRBV6-2 or TRBV6-3 and TRBJ2-5, with a tentative D call TRBD2 (5 bases). The J call may be in error: the DNA end matches TRBJ2-7 better. Germline assignment: CDR1 MNHEY and CDR2 SVGEGT. The CDR3 length is 13 residues. As DNA, the CDR3 is TGTGCCAGCACCCGGGAACTTTTCTTCGAGCAGTACTTC. Amino acid sequence: CASTRELFFEQYF.

This CDR3 reads CASSLADTIAKNIQYF. DNA for the CDR3: TGTGCCAGCAGCTTAGCGGACACTATAGCCAAAAACATTCAGTACTTC. This sequence joins TRBV7-2 and TRBJ2-4; weak D call: TRBD1 (5 bases). Germline V gives CDR1 SGHTA, CDR2 FQGNSA. V lost 0 bases, J lost 0 bases, and 9 bases lay in between. There are 16 residues in the CDR3.

This clonotype was observed a few times. The chain recombines TRBV28 with TRBJ2-3, with 9 bases matching TRBD1. The CDR3 is 16 amino acids. Germline V gene sequence: CDR1 MDHEN, CDR2 SYDVKM. J was trimmed by 3 bases and V by 4 bases; bases with no gene match: 8. Written as DNA, the CDR3 is TGTGCCAGCAGTTCGGACCGGGACAGGGTAACAGATACGCAGTATTTT. It encodes CASSSDRDRVTDTQYF.

This sequence joins TRBV20-1 and TRBJ2-7, with 10 bases aligning to TRBD1. The ends lost 7 bases at V and 3 bases at J; junction bases unmatched: 3. Germline lookup yields CDR1 DFQATT and CDR2 SNEGSKA (reference sequence). The CDR3 loop spans 12 amino acids. For the CDR3, the DNA is TGCAGTGTCCGGGACAGGGGCTACGAGCAGTACTTC. Its protein is CSVRDRGYEQYF.

The rearrangement links TRBV12-3 or TRBV12-4 to TRBJ2-2; D may correspond to TRBD1 or TRBD2 (5 bases each). This CDR3 is 14 amino acids long. Trimming shortened V by 6 bases and J by 7 bases, and 15 bases separated the two germline ends. The CDR3 protein is CASRVGESLGELFF. The CDR3 bases are TGTGCCAGCAGAGTGGGGGAGTCGCTCGGGGAGCTGTTTTTT.

This sequence joins TRBV29-1 and TRBJ1-1, with D perhaps matching TRBD1 (5 bases). CDR1 SQVTM and CDR2 ANQGSEA come from the germline V gene. This CDR3 region has 13 residues. DNA for the CDR3: TGCAGTGTGGGAAGGGGACTTGGGACTGAAGCTTTCTTT. Encoded protein: CSVGRGLGTEAFF.

The chain employs TRBV20-1 and TRBJ1-2; D may be TRBD1 (5 bases). Trimming shortened V by 3 bases and J by 4 bases, and 12 bases separated the two germline ends. This CDR3 has 13 amino acids. Germline V gene data show CDR1 as DFQATT and CDR2 as SNEGSKA (reference sequence). The CDR3 here is CSARPGTSYGYTF. CDR3 DNA sequence: TGCAGTGCTAGGCCGGGGACGAGCTATGGCTACACCTTC.

This chain connects TRBV29-1 to TRBJ2-3, with 10 nucleotides matching TRBD2. This CDR3 is 15 amino acids long. CDR1 and CDR2 from the germline V gene are SQVTM and ANQGSEA. V gave up 3 bases and J gave up 3 bases; unmatched junction bases: 6. The CDR3 here is CSVDLSGRMTDTQYF. The CDR3 bases are TGCAGCGTTGACCTTAGCGGGAGGATGACAGATACGCAGTATTTT.

V is TRBV7-2 and J is TRBJ2-2; TRBD2 aligns across 9 bases. Germline CDR1 reads SGHTA; CDR2 reads FQGNSA. V lost 5 bases to trimming and J lost 4 bases; unmatched junction nucleotides: 11. The CDR3 is made up of 17 amino acids. The CDR3 loop reads CASSIRGREGRTGELFF. The CDR3 DNA is TGTGCCAGCAGCATCCGGGGGCGGGAGGGCCGCACCGGGGAGCTGTTTTTT.

This clonotype was seen more than once but under ten times. The rearrangement uses TRBV4-2 and TRBJ2-2, with D possibly matching TRBD1 (5 bases). The CDR3 has 16 residues. V lost 6 bases, J lost 3 bases, and 17 bases lay in between. In germline, CDR1 is LGHNA, CDR2 YNFKEQ. DNA for the CDR3: TGTGCCAGCAGAACAGACTTGGGGCGTGACACCGGGGAGCTGTTTTTT. Protein sequence: CASRTDLGRDTGELFF.

The chain carries TRBV9 and TRBJ2-1; D call uncertain. Per germline, CDR1 SGDLS and CDR2 YYNGEE. Trimming cost V 2 bases and J 4 bases, with 7 bases left between them. The CDR3 spans 13 residues. This CDR3 reads CASSVQPYNEQFF. CDR3 in DNA: TGTGCCAGCAGCGTCCAACCTTACAATGAGCAGTTCTTC.

This clonotype was seen a handful of times. The chain couples TRBV29-1 to TRBJ2-1; 9 nucleotides agree with TRBD2. The CDR3 spans 15 residues. Per the germline V gene, CDR1 is SQVTM and CDR2 is ANQGSEA. V was pared by 0 bases and J by 3 bases, with 3 bases of the junction left unmatched. The CDR3 loop is CSVEDGTSNYNEQFF. In DNA form, the CDR3 reads TGCAGCGTTGAAGATGGGACTAGCAACTACAATGAGCAGTTCTTC.

The chain recombines TRBV18 with TRBJ2-1; 7 bases are a match to TRBD2. With 3 bases clipped from V and 7 bases from J, the junction kept 9 bases outside the gene matches. This CDR3 comprises 15 residues. The germline CDR1 and CDR2 sequences are KGHSH and LQKENI. DNA for the CDR3: TGTGCCAGCTCACCGACGGGACTAACCAAAAATGAGCAGTTCTTC. Translating gives CASSPTGLTKNEQFF.

The chain uses TRBV25-1 and TRBJ2-1; tentatively, D is TRBD2 (6 bases). Trimming took off 6 bases at V and 6 bases at J, with 18 bases between the two ends. Germline loops: CDR1 MGHDK, CDR2 SYGVNS. There are 15 residues in the CDR3. The CDR3 here is CASRSLALRCNEQFF. CDR3 nucleotides: TGTGCCAGCAGGTCCCTAGCGTTAAGGTGCAATGAGCAGTTCTTC.

This clonotype occurred a few times. The chain combines TRBV20-1 with TRBJ1-2; 9 bases fit TRBD1. The V and J ends lost 0 bases and 2 bases, in that order; junction bases with no gene match: 7. Germline loops: CDR1 DFQATT, CDR2 SNEGSKA (reference sequence). CDR3 length: 16 amino acids. The CDR3, as DNA: TGCAGTGCTAGAGATCTACTGGGACAGGGAAACTATGGCTACACCTTC. Translated: CSARDLLGQGNYGYTF.